These 4 T cell receptor beta chains were sequenced from one sample in a study of regulatory T cells in long-lasting Graves disease. With iRepertoire HTBI primers and Arm-PCR of CDR3 regions, TCR beta libraries were built. TCRdb reprocessed the multiplex PCR reads via MiXCR and lists one record per CDR3 protein. The sample includes 400,000 to 500,000 distinct CDR3 sequences, roughly 15% seen only once; the top ten take around 11%. Stated time point: newly diagnosed GD, antithyroid drugs for less than 3 months. The authors made the TCR library using RNA they extracted from PBMCs. The same data also contributed to another study, on T cells in Graves' hyperthyroidism and ophthalmopathy.

The source material was peripheral blood mononuclear cells (PBMCs), sampled at new diagnosis, from a patient treated with antithyroid drugs. These receptors all come from a woman aged 25 to 39 with Graves disease.

The chain joins TRBV5-1 to TRBJ2-7; 8 bases are a match to TRBD1. Germline V CDR1 and CDR2: SGHRS, YFSETQ. The ends lost 4 bases at V and 5 bases at J; junction bases unmatched: 11. The CDR3 is made up of 15 amino acids. CDR3 DNA: TGCGCCAGCAGCCTCCGGACAGGGATGACTGACGAGCAGTACTTC. Protein product: CASSLRTGMTDEQYF.

The V call is TRBV9, the J call TRBJ2-1, with D perhaps matching TRBD2 (6 bases). CDR3 length: 16 amino acids. Trimming cost V 3 bases and J 1 base, with 14 bases left between them. From germline, CDR1 is SGDLS and CDR2 YYNGEE. The CDR3 reads CASSGTKAGSYNEQFF. In DNA, the CDR3 is TGTGCCAGCAGCGGGACAAAGGCGGGATCCTACAATGAGCAGTTCTTC. Full variable domain (remainder filled in from reference TRBV9 and TRBJ2-1): DSGVTQTPKHLITATGQRVTLRCSPRSGDLSVYWYQQSLDQGLQFLIQYYNGEERAKGNILERFSAQQFPDLHSELNLSSLELGDSALYFCASSGTKAGSYNEQFFGPGTRLTVL.

As regards this clonotype: This likely stems from a read error, as it lies one base from a far larger clone. The V gene is TRBV27, the J gene TRBJ2-1; TRBD1 aligns across 12 bases. V shed 4 bases and J 7 bases; nucleotides not matched to a gene: 5. This CDR3 is built from 15 residues. Germline-derived CDR1 and CDR2 are MNHEY and SMNVEV (reference sequence). CDR3 nucleotides: TGTGCCAGCAGTTCCCGGGACAGGGGGCGGAATGAGCAGTTCTTC. As protein: CASSSRDRGRNEQFF.

About this clonotype: This likely came from a read error, as a far larger clone is one base away. This rearrangement joins TRBV28 to TRBJ2-3, with TRBD2 identical over 12 bases. Judging by the DNA end, TRBJ2-1 fits better; the J call may be wrong. Per germline, CDR1 MDHEN and CDR2 SYDVKM. This CDR3 is built from 15 residues. CDR3 loop: CASSQLAGGSYEQFF. CDR3 nucleotides: TGTGCCAGCAGCCAACTAGCGGGAGGTTCCTACGAGCAGTTCTTC.